These 26 T cell receptor beta chains originate from one sample sequenced in a study of early T cells in non-severe SARS-CoV-2 infection. MiXCR, run by TCRdb on the 5' RACE reads, gives a single entry per CDR3 protein. This table holds 50,000 to 60,000 distinct CDR3 sequences, 8% to 13% found once. The sample taken for sequencing was whole blood. The receptors shown here come from an adult who was a healthcare worker with PCR-confirmed SARS-CoV-2 infection or an uninfected control (not recorded which).

The chain has TRBV20-1 and TRBJ2-7; unclear D gene. The V gene's germline CDR1 is DFQATT and CDR2 SNEGSKA (reference sequence). Trimming removed 3 bases at V and 6 bases at J, with 12 bases between. CDR3 size: 12 residues. The CDR3 bases are TGCAGTGCTAGTAGGAATACGGCCGAGCAGTACTTC. It codes for CSASRNTAEQYF.

This clonotype was seen many times. The chain uses TRBV11-2 and TRBJ2-2; D gene ambiguous. The ends were cut back, 2 bases at V and 4 bases at J, with 17 bases in the middle. CDR1 and CDR2 from the germline V gene are SGHAT and FQNNGV. The CDR3 spans 17 residues. CDR3 nucleotide sequence: TGTGCCAGCAGCTTAAATCAGTGGACCCTGGGCACCGGGGAGCTGTTTTTT. Protein product: CASSLNQWTLGTGELFF.

This clonotype occurred a few times. V usage is TRBV11-2 and J usage is TRBJ2-5; 7 positions match TRBD1. Germline CDR1 is SGHAT and CDR2 is FQNNGV. The V gene end was trimmed by 4 bases and the J gene end by 3 bases; junction bases not matched to a gene: 11. The length of the CDR3 is 16 residues. The CDR3 sequence is CASSSLLKQGKETQYF. The CDR3 DNA reads TGTGCCAGCAGCTCCTTACTCAAACAGGGGAAAGAGACCCAGTACTTC.

This clonotype was observed many times. This chain joins TRBV6-2 or TRBV6-3 and TRBJ2-1, with TRBD2 matching over 13 bases. The CDR3 length is 14 residues. Germline V gene data show CDR1 as MNHEY and CDR2 as SVGEGT. J gave up 9 bases and V 6 bases, and 5 bases lay outside the gene matches. CDR3: CASSTSGGASEQFF. The CDR3 bases are TGTGCCAGCAGCACTAGCGGGGGGGCCAGTGAGCAGTTCTTC.

This clonotype was seen a few times. The chain is built from TRBV6-1 and TRBJ2-2; D is unclear. This CDR3 comprises 15 residues. V shed 1 base and J shed 6 bases, with 12 bases lying between them. In germline, CDR1 is MNHNS, CDR2 SASEGT. CDR3 sequence (DNA): TGTGCCAGCAGTGAAGTCGTCAGCATGGCCGGGGAGCTGTTTTTT. Protein product: CASSEVVSMAGELFF.

Many counts were recorded for this clonotype. The rearrangement joins TRBV6-5 to TRBJ2-7; D call uncertain. Germline CDR1 is MNHEY and CDR2 is SVGAGI. The CDR3 has 14 amino acids. V dropped 2 bases and J dropped 0 bases, with 8 bases sitting between them. Here the CDR3 DNA reads TGTGCCAGCAGTTACGGGGTAAGCTCCTACGAGCAGTACTTC. Translation gives CASSYGVSSYEQYF.

The chain is built from TRBV27 and TRBJ2-1, with a possible D match to TRBD2 (6 bases). The CDR3 is 16 amino acids. CDR1 is MNHEY and CDR2 is SMNVEV in the germline V gene (reference sequence). The V end was cut by 6 bases, the J end by 1 base, with 16 bases between. The CDR3 region is CASSASTGASYNEQFF. CDR3 bases: TGTGCCAGCAGCGCCAGCACGGGAGCATCCTACAATGAGCAGTTCTTC.

This clonotype has at least ten counts. The gene calls are TRBV6-5 and TRBJ2-5; no reliable D call. Trimming removed 0 bases from V and 2 bases from J, with 7 bases in between. CDR1 is MNHEY and CDR2 is SVGAGI in the germline V gene. The CDR3 loop spans 14 amino acids. CDR3 loop: CASSYSGFQETQYF. The CDR3 coding sequence is TGTGCCAGCAGTTACTCAGGGTTTCAAGAGACCCAGTACTTC.

V usage is TRBV18 and J usage is TRBJ2-7; 8 positions match TRBD1. In germline, CDR1 is KGHSH, CDR2 LQKENI. Unmatched junction bases numbered 11, after V lost 2 bases and J lost 2 bases. The CDR3 has 17 amino acids. In nucleotides, the CDR3 is TGTGCCAGCTCACCAAAAACCGGGACAGGACCCACCTACGAGCAGTACTTC. As protein: CASSPKTGTGPTYEQYF.

This clonotype has more than one count but fewer than ten. The CDR3 nucleotides read TGTGCCAGTAGTATCGTAGAAGGGTGGCCCCAGCATTTT. It codes for CASSIVEGWPQHF. The chain recombines TRBV19 with TRBJ1-5; unclear D gene. Germline V CDR1 and CDR2: LNHDA, SQIVND (reference sequence). This CDR3 contains 13 residues. V was cut by 3 bases and J by 9 bases, with 12 bases left in between.

This clonotype was picked up many times. J is TRBJ1-4 and V is TRBV4-1; no firm D call. Germline-derived CDR1 and CDR2 are MGHRA and YSYEKL. This CDR3 region has 15 residues. Between the trimmed V and J ends, which lost 0 bases and 3 bases, there was a span of 8 bases. The CDR3, as DNA: TGCGCCAGCAGCCAAGATCGGGTATCTAATGAAAAACTGTTTTTT. Its protein product is CASSQDRVSNEKLFF.

This clonotype appeared many times. V usage is TRBV29-1 and J usage is TRBJ2-5; tentatively, D is TRBD2 (5 bases). Trimming cost V 4 bases and J 1 base, with 10 bases left between them. This CDR3 spans 13 amino acids. Germline V CDR1 and CDR2: SQVTM, ANQGSEA. The DNA for the CDR3 is TGCAGCGTTGGAATTCGGGGCCAAGAGACCCAGTACTTC. It encodes CSVGIRGQETQYF.

This clonotype was seen repeatedly, ten times or more. This chain uses TRBV3-1 with TRBJ2-3; a weak D match, TRBD2 (5 bases). There are 14 residues in the CDR3. CDR1 and CDR2 from the germline V gene are LGHDT and YNNKEL (reference sequence). Trimming removed 6 bases from V and 2 bases from J, with 12 bases in between. The CDR3 loop reads CASSPSGSTDTQYF. Written as DNA, the CDR3 is TGTGCCAGCAGTCCGAGCGGATCCACAGATACGCAGTATTTT.

At least ten counts were recorded for this clonotype. The V gene is TRBV3-1, the J gene TRBJ2-7; no firm D call. The CDR3 contains 12 residues. Germline V gene lookup returns CDR1 LGHDT and CDR2 YNNKEL (reference sequence). V lost 1 base to trimming and J lost 5 bases, with 6 bases between them. The CDR3 loop reads CASSQVKNEQYF. The CDR3 DNA reads as TGTGCCAGCAGCCAAGTCAAAAACGAGCAGTACTTC.

This clonotype was found many times. This chain links TRBV3-1 with TRBJ2-3; D might be TRBD2 (5 bases). Germline V CDR1 and CDR2: LGHDT, YNNKEL (reference sequence). V lost 4 bases to trimming and J lost 2 bases, with 10 bases between them. The CDR3 totals 14 residues. The CDR3 loop reads CASSLQLDTDTQYF. CDR3 nucleotide sequence: TGTGCCAGCAGCCTCCAACTAGACACAGATACGCAGTATTTT.

In this sample, this clonotype turned up many times. The genes are TRBV6-6 and TRBJ2-7; D unclear. The length of the CDR3 is 13 residues. Per the germline V gene, CDR1 is MNHNY and CDR2 is SVGAGI (reference sequence). V was shortened by 5 bases and J by 5 bases, with 13 bases between the two germline ends. The CDR3 sequence is CASSPDQTHEQYF. The CDR3 DNA follows: TGTGCCAGCAGTCCGGACCAGACCCACGAGCAGTACTTC.

V and J are TRBV19 and TRBJ1-5, with TRBD1 matching over 7 bases. Germline CDR1 is LNHDA and CDR2 is SQIVND (reference sequence). CDR3 size: 18 residues. J lost 5 bases, V lost 0 bases, and 13 bases had no gene match. CDR3 bases: TGTGCCAGTAGTATAGACCTCGACAGGGCCCCTAACTATCAGCCCCAGCATTTT. Encoded protein: CASSIDLDRAPNYQPQHF.

This clonotype was counted ten times or more. The chain combines TRBV19 with TRBJ2-7; D uncertain. V was trimmed by 6 bases and J by 3 bases, leaving 12 bases between them. This CDR3 spans 13 amino acids. The V gene's germline CDR1 is LNHDA and CDR2 SQIVND (reference sequence). The CDR3 sequence: CASSLGGGYEQYF. The CDR3 bases are TGTGCCAGTAGCTTAGGTGGTGGCTACGAGCAGTACTTC.

At least ten counts were recorded for this clonotype. V gene TRBV6-2 or TRBV6-3 combines with J gene TRBJ2-1, with 10 nucleotides matching TRBD2. This CDR3 has 15 residues. With 0 bases clipped from V and 6 bases from J, the junction kept 2 bases outside the gene matches. Germline CDR1 reads MNHEY; CDR2 reads SVGEGT. The CDR3 is CASSYSGTSVNEQFF. In DNA form, the CDR3 reads TGTGCCAGCAGTTACTCCGGGACTAGCGTCAATGAGCAGTTCTTC.

This chain uses TRBV5-1 with TRBJ2-1, with D unclear. The germline V gene has CDR1 SGHRS and CDR2 YFSETQ. The V and J ends lost 0 bases and 2 bases respectively, with 9 bases between them. This CDR3 has 15 amino acids. The CDR3 DNA follows: TGCGCCAGCAGCTTGGGCCTACCGACCTACAATGAGCAGTTCTTC. Amino acid sequence: CASSLGLPTYNEQFF. The variable domain in full, with the rest retrieved from reference TRBV5-1 and TRBJ2-1, is KAGVTQTPRYLIKTRGQQVTLSCSPISGHRSVSWYQQTPGQGLQFLFEYFSETQRNKGNFPGRFSGRQFSNSRSEMNVSTLELGDSALYLCASSLGLPTYNEQFFGPGTRLTVL.

This clonotype was found many times. V is TRBV11-2 and J is TRBJ2-7; D not certain. Germline V gene data show CDR1 as SGHAT and CDR2 as FQNNGV. This CDR3 is 14 amino acids long. Trimming removed 6 bases at V and 0 bases at J, with 12 bases between. The DNA for the CDR3 is TGTGCCAGCAGGGGATCCCTCAGCTCCTACGAGCAGTACTTC. It codes for CASRGSLSSYEQYF.

The CDR3 nucleotides read TGTGCCAGCAGCCGCGATAGTACTCATGAGCAGTTCTTC. Protein: CASSRDSTHEQFF. The chain employs TRBV11-3 and TRBJ2-1; D is ambiguous. V lost 5 bases and J lost 8, with 13 bases in between. The CDR3 is 13 amino acids. Germline CDR1 SGHNT, CDR2 YENEEA.

A remark on this clonotype: This clone may be a read error of a much larger clone one base away. The chain links TRBV28 to TRBJ2-3, with 12 nucleotides matching TRBD2. The CDR3 totals 16 residues. Germline V gene lookup returns CDR1 MDHEN and CDR2 SYDVKM. The CDR3 DNA is TGTGCCAGCAGTCCCGCTAGCGGGAGGGCCGAAGATACGCGGTATTTT. Its protein product is CASSPASGRAEDTRYF.

This clonotype was counted many times. The V gene is TRBV7-6, the J gene TRBJ2-3; 7 bases match TRBD1. The CDR3 is made up of 15 amino acids. Per the germline V gene, CDR1 is SGHVS and CDR2 is FNYEAQ. Trimming cost V 1 base and J 3 bases; bases outside gene matches: 4. The CDR3 loop reads CASSLGTGRTDTQYF. The DNA for the CDR3 is TGTGCCAGCAGCTTAGGGACAGGTCGGACAGATACGCAGTATTTT.

A remark on this clonotype: A much larger clone differs by one base, so this may be a read error. The chain combines TRBV20-1 with TRBJ2-4; perhaps D is TRBD1 or TRBD2 (5 bases each). The germline V gene encodes CDR1 DFQATT and CDR2 SNEGSKA (reference sequence). V lost 6 bases and J 8 bases, leaving 11 bases between the germline ends. The CDR3 covers 11 residues. The CDR3 region has the DNA TGCAGTGCGGGACGAGAAGACATTCAGTACTTC. Its protein product is CSAGREDIQYF.

The V call is TRBV24-1, the J call TRBJ1-5, with TRBD1 identical over 9 bases. With 4 bases clipped from V and 7 bases from J, the junction kept 4 bases outside the gene matches. The germline gives CDR1 KGHDR, CDR2 SFDVKD. This CDR3 spans 14 amino acids. This chain's CDR3 is CATSDPGQGQPQHF. DNA of the CDR3: TGTGCCACCAGTGACCCTGGACAGGGGCAGCCCCAGCATTTT.